This T cell receptor (beta chain) stems from a study of T cell changes during pregnancy in multiple sclerosis. Clones were sequenced by immunoSEQ multiplex PCR, and TCRdb holds only the in-frame ones, with some missing. The table shows tens of thousands of clones, with around 90% occurring only once. V was clipped by 3 bases and J by 6 bases; unmatched bases: 7. CDR1 and CDR2 (germline): KGHSH, LQKENI. The CDR3 runs to 15 residues. The J gene is TRBJ1-2, the V gene TRBV18; 10 nucleotides match TRBD1. The receptor was isolated from a female donor with multiple sclerosis, enrolled in a pregnancy study. The sample here was CD4+ T cells from peripheral blood mononuclear cells, taken before pregnancy. The CDR3 reads CASSPTTGGRDGYTF. The CDR3, as DNA: TGTGCCAGCTCACCTACGACAGGGGGCAGAGATGGCTACACCTTC.